One TCR beta chain is described in this entry. Its antigen is as yet unknown. V trimming: 11 bases; J trimming: 3 bases; junction bases outside the gene matches: 19. The CDR3 has 16 amino acids. Germline CDR1 and CDR2: LGHNA and YSLEER. The sample is drawn from a study of T-cell memory formation after mild COVID-19. At the level of the study: Among the donors, TCR clusters were largely specific to each donor. Findings and caveats of the study: Pre-infection memory already had some responding clones, implying cross-reactive memory joined. CD4+ bias marked clones expanding day 15 to 37, unlike balanced contracting clones.

TCRdb redid the calling of the 5' RACE reads with MiXCR, one entry per CDR3 protein. The data contain around 310,000 distinct CDR3 sequences, 15% to 20% of them singletons. Sequenced sample: PBMCs or a T cell subset sorted from them (not recorded which). The receptor was isolated from a man between 18 and 35 years old who had mild COVID-19 (a few samples of this study predate the infection). Cell type and time point are not known. This chain links TRBV4-3 with TRBJ2-7; 7 positions match TRBD2. The CDR3 loop is CAVKPLRGDEYYEQYV. The CDR3 DNA reads as TGCGCCGTTAAGCCCCTCCGGGGGGACGAATACTACGAGCAGTACGTC.